The source of this T cell receptor beta chain is a study of long-term antiretroviral therapy in people with HIV. Study-level points and caveats: Samples were collected from the mid-2000s to the late 2010s under possibly less effective ART regimens. Diversity rose after ART but stayed below transplant donor controls. Narrower CDR3 length ranges marked HIV repertoires relative to controls.

Remarks on this clone: Its antigen is still unknown.

The CDR3 has 14 amino acids. The V gene lost 1 base and the J gene lost 9 bases, with 15 bases spanning the gap. The germline CDR1 and CDR2 sequences are SGHTA and FQGNSA. Version v3.0 of the immunoSEQ assay was performed at survey level. Researchers set sequencing to target about 35,000-55,000 T-cell genomes per sample. The data were produced by immunoSEQ multiplex PCR, yet TCRdb's version contains in-frame clones alone and is incomplete. The sample has tens of thousands of clones; just over 85% are singletons. The source material was unsorted PBMCs, sampled less than 4.7 years after starting antiretroviral therapy. The chain uses TRBV7-2 and TRBJ1-1; a weak D match, TRBD1 (6 bases). The TCR was taken from a man aged 25-45 years with HIV. CDR3: CASSLGRGGGKAFF. The CDR3 nucleotides read TGTGCCAGCAGCTTAGGCAGGGGCGGGGGCAAAGCTTTCTTT.